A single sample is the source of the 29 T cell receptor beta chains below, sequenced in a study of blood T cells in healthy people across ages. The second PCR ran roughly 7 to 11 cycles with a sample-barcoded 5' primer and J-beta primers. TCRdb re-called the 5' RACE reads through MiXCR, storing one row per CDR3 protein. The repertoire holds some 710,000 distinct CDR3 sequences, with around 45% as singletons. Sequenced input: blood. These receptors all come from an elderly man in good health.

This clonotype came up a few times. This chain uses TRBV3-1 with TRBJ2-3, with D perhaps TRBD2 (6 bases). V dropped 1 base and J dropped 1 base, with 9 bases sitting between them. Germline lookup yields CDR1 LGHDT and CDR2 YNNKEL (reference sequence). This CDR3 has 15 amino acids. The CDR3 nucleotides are TGTGCCAGCAGCCAAGGGGCTAGCGGCACAGATACGCAGTATTTT. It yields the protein CASSQGASGTDTQYF.

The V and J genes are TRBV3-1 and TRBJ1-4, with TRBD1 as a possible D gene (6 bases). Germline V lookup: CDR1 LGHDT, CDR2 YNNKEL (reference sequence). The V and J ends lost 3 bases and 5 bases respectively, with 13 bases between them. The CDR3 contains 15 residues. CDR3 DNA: TGTGCCAGCAGCCAGACGACAGGACCGAATGAAAAACTGTTTTTT. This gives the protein CASSQTTGPNEKLFF.

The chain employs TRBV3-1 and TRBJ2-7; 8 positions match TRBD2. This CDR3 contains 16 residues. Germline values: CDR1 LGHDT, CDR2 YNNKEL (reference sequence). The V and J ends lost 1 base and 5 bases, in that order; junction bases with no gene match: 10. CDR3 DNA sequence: TGTGCCAGCAGCCAAGTCCCGGGACTAGATAAAGACGAGCAGTACTTC. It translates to CASSQVPGLDKDEQYF.

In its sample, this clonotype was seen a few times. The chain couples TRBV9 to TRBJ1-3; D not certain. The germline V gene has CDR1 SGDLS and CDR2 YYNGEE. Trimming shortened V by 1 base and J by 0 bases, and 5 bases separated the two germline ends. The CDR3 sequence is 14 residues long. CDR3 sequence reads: CASSVQSSGNTIYF. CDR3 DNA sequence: TGTGCCAGCAGCGTACAGAGCTCTGGAAACACCATATATTTT.

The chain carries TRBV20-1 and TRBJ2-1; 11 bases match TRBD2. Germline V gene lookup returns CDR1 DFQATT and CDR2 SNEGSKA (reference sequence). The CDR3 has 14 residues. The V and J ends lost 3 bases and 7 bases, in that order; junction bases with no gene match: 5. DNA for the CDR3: TGCAGTGCTAGGGAACTAGCGGGAGTGAATGAGCAGTTCTTC. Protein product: CSARELAGVNEQFF.

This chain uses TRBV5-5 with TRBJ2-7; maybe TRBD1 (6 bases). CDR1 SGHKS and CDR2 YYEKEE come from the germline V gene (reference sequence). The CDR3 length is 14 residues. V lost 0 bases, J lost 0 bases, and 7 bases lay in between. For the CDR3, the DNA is TGTGCCAGCAGCTTGGACAGGGACTCCTACGAGCAGTACTTC. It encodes CASSLDRDSYEQYF.

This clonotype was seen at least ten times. The CDR3 is CSAGGLSGREETQYF. The CDR3 bases are TGCAGTGCTGGGGGACTAAGCGGGAGGGAAGAGACCCAGTACTTC. The J gene is TRBJ2-5, the V gene TRBV20-1; TRBD2 aligns across 10 bases. In germline, CDR1 is DFQATT, CDR2 SNEGSKA (reference sequence). Trimming removed 5 bases from V and 3 bases from J; junction bases left unmatched: 9. This CDR3 comprises 15 residues.

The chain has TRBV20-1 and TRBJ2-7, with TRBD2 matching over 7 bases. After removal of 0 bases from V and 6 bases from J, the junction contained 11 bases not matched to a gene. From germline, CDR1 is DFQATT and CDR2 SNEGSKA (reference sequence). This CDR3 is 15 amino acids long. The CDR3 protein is CSARDKELAASEQYF. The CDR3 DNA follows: TGCAGTGCTAGAGATAAGGAGCTAGCGGCATCCGAGCAGTACTTC.

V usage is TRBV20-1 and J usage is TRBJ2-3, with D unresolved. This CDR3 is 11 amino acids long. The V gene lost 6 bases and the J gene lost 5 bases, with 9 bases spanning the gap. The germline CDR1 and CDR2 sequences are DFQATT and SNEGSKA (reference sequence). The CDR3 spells CSAIPRDTQYF. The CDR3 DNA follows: TGCAGTGCCATTCCAAGAGATACGCAGTATTTT.

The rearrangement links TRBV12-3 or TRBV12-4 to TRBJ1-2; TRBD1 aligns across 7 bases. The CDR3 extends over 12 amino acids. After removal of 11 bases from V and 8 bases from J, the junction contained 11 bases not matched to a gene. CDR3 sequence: CAAQGDPWGYTF. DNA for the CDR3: TGTGCCGCCCAGGGGGATCCTTGGGGCTACACCTTC.

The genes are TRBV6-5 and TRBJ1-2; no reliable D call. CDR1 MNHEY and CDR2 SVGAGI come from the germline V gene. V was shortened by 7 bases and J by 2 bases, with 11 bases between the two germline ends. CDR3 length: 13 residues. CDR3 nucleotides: TGTGCCAGCAACCCCCTTGTCAACTATGGCTACACCTTC. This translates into CASNPLVNYGYTF.

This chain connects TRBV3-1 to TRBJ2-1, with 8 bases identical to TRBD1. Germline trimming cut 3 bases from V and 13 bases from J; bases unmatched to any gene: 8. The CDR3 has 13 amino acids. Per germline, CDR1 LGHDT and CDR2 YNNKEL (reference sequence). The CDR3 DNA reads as TGTGCCAGCAGCCAGATACCGGGACAGGCACAGTTCTTC. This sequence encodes CASSQIPGQAQFF.

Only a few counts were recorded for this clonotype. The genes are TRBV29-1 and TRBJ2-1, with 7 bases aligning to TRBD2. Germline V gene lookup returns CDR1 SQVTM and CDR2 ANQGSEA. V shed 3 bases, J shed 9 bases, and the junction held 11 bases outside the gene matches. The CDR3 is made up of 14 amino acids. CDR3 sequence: CSVEMTSRASEQFF. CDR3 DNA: TGCAGCGTTGAGATGACTAGCAGAGCGAGTGAGCAGTTCTTC.

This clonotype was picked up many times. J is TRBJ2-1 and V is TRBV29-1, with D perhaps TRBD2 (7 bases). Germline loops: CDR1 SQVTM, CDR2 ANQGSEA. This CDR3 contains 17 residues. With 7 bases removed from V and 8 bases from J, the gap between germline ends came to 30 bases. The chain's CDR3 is CSGPLGFGGASEDEQFF. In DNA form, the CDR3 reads TGCAGCGGCCCTTTGGGGTTTGGGGGGGCGAGTGAGGATGAGCAGTTCTTC.

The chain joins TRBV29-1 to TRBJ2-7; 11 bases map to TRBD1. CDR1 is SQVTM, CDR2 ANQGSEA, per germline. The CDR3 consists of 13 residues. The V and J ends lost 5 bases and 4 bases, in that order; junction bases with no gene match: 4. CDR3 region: CSVRDRGLYEQYF. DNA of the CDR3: TGCAGCGTTAGGGACAGGGGGTTATACGAGCAGTACTTC.

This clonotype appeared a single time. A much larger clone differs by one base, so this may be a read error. The CDR3 region is CASSLYDASIQPQHF. DNA of the CDR3: TGTGCCAGCAGCCTGTATGACGCCAGTATTCAGCCCCAGCATTTT. The chain combines TRBV7-2 with TRBJ1-5, with D unclear. The length of the CDR3 is 15 residues. Germline V CDR1 and CDR2: SGHTA, FQGNSA. V gave up 5 bases and J gave up 6 bases, with 17 bases separating them.

The CDR3 loop reads CASSPTWTGDLSEAFF. CDR3 sequence (DNA): TGTGCCAGCAGCCCGACTTGGACAGGGGATCTTTCTGAAGCTTTCTTT. The chain joins TRBV7-8 to TRBJ1-1; 9 nucleotides match TRBD1. The CDR3 is made up of 16 amino acids. V lost 5 bases, J lost 6 bases, and 13 bases stayed unmatched. Germline lookup yields CDR1 SGHVS and CDR2 FQNEAQ.

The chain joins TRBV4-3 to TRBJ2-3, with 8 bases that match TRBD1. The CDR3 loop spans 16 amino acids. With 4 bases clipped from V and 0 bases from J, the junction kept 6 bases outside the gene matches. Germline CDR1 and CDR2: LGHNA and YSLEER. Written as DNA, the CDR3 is TGCGCCAGCAGCCGGAAAGGACAGGGTAGCACAGATACGCAGTATTTT. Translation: CASSRKGQGSTDTQYF.

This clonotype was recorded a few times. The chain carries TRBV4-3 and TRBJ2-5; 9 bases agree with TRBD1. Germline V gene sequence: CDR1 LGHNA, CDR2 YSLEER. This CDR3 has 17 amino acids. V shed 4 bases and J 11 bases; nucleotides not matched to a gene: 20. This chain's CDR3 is CASSLRSGTGYFDEQYF. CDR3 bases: TGCGCCAGCAGCCTTCGATCCGGGACAGGGTACTTCGATGAGCAGTACTTC.

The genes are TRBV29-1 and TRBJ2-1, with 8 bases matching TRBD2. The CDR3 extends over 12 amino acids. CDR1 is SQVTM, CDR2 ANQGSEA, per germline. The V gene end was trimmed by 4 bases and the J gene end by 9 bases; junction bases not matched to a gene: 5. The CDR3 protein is CSVVPSGSEQFF. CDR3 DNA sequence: TGCAGCGTTGTGCCTAGCGGGTCTGAGCAGTTCTTC.

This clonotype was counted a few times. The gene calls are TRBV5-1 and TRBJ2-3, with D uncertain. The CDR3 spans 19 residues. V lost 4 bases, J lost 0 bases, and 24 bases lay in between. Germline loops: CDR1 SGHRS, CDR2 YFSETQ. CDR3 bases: TGCGCCAGCAGCCAGGATGCTTCCCGGCCTTATTTTAGCACAGATACGCAGTATTTT. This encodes CASSQDASRPYFSTDTQYF. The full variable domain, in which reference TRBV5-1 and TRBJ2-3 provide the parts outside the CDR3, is KAGVTQTPRYLIKTRGQQVTLSCSPISGHRSVSWYQQTPGQGLQFLFEYFSETQRNKGNFPGRFSGRQFSNSRSEMNVSTLELGDSALYLCASSQDASRPYFSTDTQYFGPGTRLTVL.

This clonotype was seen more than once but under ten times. The CDR3 DNA follows: TGTGCCAGCAGCCCATTCCGCGGCGAAGAGCAGTTCTTC. Translating it yields CASSPFRGEEQFF. V usage is TRBV7-2 and J usage is TRBJ2-1, with unresolved D. CDR1 and CDR2 (germline): SGHTA, FQGNSA. This CDR3 has 13 residues. V shed 5 bases and J shed 10 bases, with 15 bases lying between them.

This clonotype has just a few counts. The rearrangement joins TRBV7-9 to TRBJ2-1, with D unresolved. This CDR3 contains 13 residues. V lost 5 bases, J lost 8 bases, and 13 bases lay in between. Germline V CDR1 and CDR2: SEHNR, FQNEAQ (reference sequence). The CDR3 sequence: CASSPLTFDEQFF. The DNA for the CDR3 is TGTGCCAGCAGCCCCTTGACTTTCGATGAGCAGTTCTTC.

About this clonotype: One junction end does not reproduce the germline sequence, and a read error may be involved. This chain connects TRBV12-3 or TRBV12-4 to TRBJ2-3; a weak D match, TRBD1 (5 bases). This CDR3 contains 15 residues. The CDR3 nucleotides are TGTGCCAGCAGTGACGACAGAGTGGGCACAGATATGCAGTATTTT. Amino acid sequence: CASSDDRVGTDMQYF.

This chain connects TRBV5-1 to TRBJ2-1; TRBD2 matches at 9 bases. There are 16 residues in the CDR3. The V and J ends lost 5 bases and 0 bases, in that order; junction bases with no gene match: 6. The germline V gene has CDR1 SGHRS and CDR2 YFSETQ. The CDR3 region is CASRLAGSSSYNEQFF. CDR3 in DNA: TGCGCCAGCAGACTAGCGGGCTCCAGCTCCTACAATGAGCAGTTCTTC. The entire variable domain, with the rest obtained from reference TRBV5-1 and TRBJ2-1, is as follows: KAGVTQTPRYLIKTRGQQVTLSCSPISGHRSVSWYQQTPGQGLQFLFEYFSETQRNKGNFPGRFSGRQFSNSRSEMNVSTLELGDSALYLCASRLAGSSSYNEQFFGPGTRLTVL.

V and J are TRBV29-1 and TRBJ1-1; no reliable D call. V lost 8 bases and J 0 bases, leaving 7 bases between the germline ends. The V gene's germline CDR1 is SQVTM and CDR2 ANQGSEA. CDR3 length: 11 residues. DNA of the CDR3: TGCAGCCCGGGCCTGAACACTGAAGCTTTCTTT. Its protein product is CSPGLNTEAFF.

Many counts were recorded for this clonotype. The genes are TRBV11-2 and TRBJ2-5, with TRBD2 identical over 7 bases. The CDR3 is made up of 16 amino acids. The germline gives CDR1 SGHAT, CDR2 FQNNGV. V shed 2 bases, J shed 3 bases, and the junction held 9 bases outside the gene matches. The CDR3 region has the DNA TGTGCCAGCAGCTTAATTAGGCTAGCGGAGAAAGAGACCCAGTACTTC. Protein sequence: CASSLIRLAEKETQYF.

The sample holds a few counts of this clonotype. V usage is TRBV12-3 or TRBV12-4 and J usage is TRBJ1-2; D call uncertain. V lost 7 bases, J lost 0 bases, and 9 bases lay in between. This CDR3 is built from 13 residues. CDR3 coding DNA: TGTGCCAGCAAGATGGGAGCTAACTATGGCTACACCTTC. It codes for CASKMGANYGYTF.

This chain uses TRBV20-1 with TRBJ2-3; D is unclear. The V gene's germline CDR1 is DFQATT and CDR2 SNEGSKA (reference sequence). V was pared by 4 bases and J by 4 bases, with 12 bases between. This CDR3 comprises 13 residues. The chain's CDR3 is CSANSPLADTQYF. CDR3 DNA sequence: TGCAGTGCTAATTCCCCCTTGGCAGATACGCAGTATTTT.